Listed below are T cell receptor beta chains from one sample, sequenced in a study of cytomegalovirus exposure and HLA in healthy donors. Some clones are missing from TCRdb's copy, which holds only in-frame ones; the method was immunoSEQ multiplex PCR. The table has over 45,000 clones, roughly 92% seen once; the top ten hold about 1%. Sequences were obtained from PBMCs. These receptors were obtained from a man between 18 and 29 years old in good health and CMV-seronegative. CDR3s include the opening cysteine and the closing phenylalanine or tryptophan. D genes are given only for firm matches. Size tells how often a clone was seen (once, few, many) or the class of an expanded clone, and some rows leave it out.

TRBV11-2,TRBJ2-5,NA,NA,TGTGCCAGCAGCTTAGTTTCAGTGGAAGAGACCCAGTACTTC,CASSLVSVEETQYF
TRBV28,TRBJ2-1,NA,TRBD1,TGTGCCAGCGGCCTAACAGGGGGTAACTATGAGCAGTTCTTC,CASGLTGGNYEQFF
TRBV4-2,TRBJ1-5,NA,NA,TGTGCCAGCAGCCAAGAATCCGAGAGCAATCAGCCCCAGCATTTT,CASSQESESNQPQHF
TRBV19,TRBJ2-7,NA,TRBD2,TGTGCCAGTAGTATAGAAGGAACTAGCGCTACCTACGAGCAGTACTTC,CASSIEGTSATYEQYF
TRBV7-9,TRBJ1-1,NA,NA,TGTGCCAGCAGCTTGGCCCAGGGGAACACTGAAGCTTTCTTT,CASSLAQGNTEAFF
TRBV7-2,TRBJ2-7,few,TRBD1,TGTGCCAGCACCCTCATGGGACAGGGTTACTACGAGCAGTACTTC,CASTLMGQGYYEQYF
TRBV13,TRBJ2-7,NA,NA,TGTGCCAGCAGCTTAGGCGGTTTCAACAGGGATTACGAGCAGTACTTC,CASSLGGFNRDYEQYF
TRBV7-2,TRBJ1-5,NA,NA,TGTGCCAGCAGCAAGGGACTTTCCGATCAGCCCCAGCATTTT,CASSKGLSDQPQHF
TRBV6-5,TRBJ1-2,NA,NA,TGTGCCAGCAGACCACATGCGGGAGGCAACTATGGCTACACCTTC,CASRPHAGGNYGYTF
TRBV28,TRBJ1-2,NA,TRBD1,TGTGCCAGCAGTTCCAGCTACCCCACAGGGGGTGTTAACTATGGCTACACCTTC,CASSSSYPTGGVNYGYTF
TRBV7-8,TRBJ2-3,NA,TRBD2,TGTGCCAGCAGCCGAACCAGACTAGCACCCACAGATACGCAGTATTTT,CASSRTRLAPTDTQYF
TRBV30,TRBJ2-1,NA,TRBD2,TGTGCCTGGAGTCCTCCGGGACTAGCGGGAGGGCCCACCTACAATGAGCAGTTCTTC,CAWSPPGLAGGPTYNEQFF
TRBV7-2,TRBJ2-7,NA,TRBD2,TGTGCCAGCAGCTCCTCTTATCAACCGGGACTAACCTCCTACGAGCAGTACTTC,CASSSSYQPGLTSYEQYF
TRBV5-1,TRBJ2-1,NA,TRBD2,TGCGCCAGCAGTTCCGGGACTAGCATCCATGAGCAGTTCTTC,CASSSGTSIHEQFF
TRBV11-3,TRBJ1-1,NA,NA,TGTGCCAGCAGCTTAGGTGCGGTAGCCGAAGCTTTCTTT,CASSLGAVAEAFF
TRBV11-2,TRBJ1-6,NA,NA,TGTGCCAGCAGCTTAGGGCCTGCAACCAATTCACCCCTCCACTTT,CASSLGPATNSPLHF
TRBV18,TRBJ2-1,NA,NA,TGTGCCAGCTCACTACTAGAGGGTTATGAGCAGTTCTTC,CASSLLEGYEQFF
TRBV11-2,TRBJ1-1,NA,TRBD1,TGTGCCAGCAGCGCCCGACAGGGGCCCAACACTGAAGCTTTCTTT,CASSARQGPNTEAFF
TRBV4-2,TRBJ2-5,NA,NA,TGTGCCAGCAGCCAAGAGATGACGGGAGAGGAGACCCAGTACTTC,CASSQEMTGEETQYF
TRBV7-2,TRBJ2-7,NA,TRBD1,TGTGCCAGCAGCCAAACAGGGGATGAGCAGTACTTC,CASSQTGDEQYF
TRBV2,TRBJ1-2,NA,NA,TGTGCCAGCACCCCCACTAACTATGGCTACACCTTC,CASTPTNYGYTF
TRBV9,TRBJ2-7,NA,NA,TGTGCCAGCAGCGCGGGACTCACCTACGAGCAGTACTTC,CASSAGLTYEQYF
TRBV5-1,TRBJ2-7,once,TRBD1,TGCGCCAGCAGCGGGGGCGACAGGGTTGACTACGAGCAGTACTTC,CASSGGDRVDYEQYF
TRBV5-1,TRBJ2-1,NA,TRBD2,TGCGCCAGCAGCCCCGGGACTAGCTCCCCAGGTGAGCAGTTCTTC,CASSPGTSSPGEQFF
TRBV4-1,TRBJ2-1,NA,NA,TGCGCCAGCAGCCAAAGGGGGGGCCTGCGGTACAATGAGCAGTTCTTC,CASSQRGGLRYNEQFF
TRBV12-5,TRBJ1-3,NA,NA,TGTGCTAGTGGCCCCGGACAGTTGGCTGGAAACACCATATATTTT,CASGPGQLAGNTIYF
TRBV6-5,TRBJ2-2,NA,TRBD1,TGTGCCAGCCGGCTGGACAGGTCGAACACCGGGGAGCTGTTTTTT,CASRLDRSNTGELFF
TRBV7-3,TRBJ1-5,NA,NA,TGTGCCAGCAGCTTAACGGCCGATCAGCCCCAGCATTTT,CASSLTADQPQHF
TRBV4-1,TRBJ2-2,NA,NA,TGCGCCAGCAGCCAAGGGAGCTCCACCGGGGAGCTGTTTTTT,CASSQGSSTGELFF
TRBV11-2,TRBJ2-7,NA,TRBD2,TGTGCCAGCAGCTTAGCACTAGCGGTACTGGAGCAGTACTTC,CASSLALAVLEQYF
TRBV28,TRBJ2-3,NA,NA,TGTGCCAGCAGCACCAGTAGCACAGATACGCAGTATTTT,CASSTSSTDTQYF
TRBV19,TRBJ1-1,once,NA,TGTGCCAGTAGTACTGCGACAGACTTGAACACTGAAGCTTTCTTT,CASSTATDLNTEAFF
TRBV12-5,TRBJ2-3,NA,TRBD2,TGTGCTAGTGGTTTGGGACTAGCGGGCACAGATACGCAGTATTTT,CASGLGLAGTDTQYF
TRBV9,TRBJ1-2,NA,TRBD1,TGTGCCAGCAGTCCCGGACAGGGAAATGACTATGGCTACACCTTC,CASSPGQGNDYGYTF
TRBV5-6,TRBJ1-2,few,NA,TGTGCCAGCAGCTTGTACCAGAACTATGGCTACACCTTC,CASSLYQNYGYTF
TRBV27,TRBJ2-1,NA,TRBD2,TGTGCCAGCAGTTCCTTAGCGGGAGGGAAGAGGGATGAGCAGTTCTTC,CASSSLAGGKRDEQFF
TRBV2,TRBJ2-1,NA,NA,TGTGCCAGCAGTGCCTTAGCGGTACCCAGCTCCTACAATGAGCAGTTCTTC,CASSALAVPSSYNEQFF
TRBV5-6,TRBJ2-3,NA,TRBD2,TGTGCCAGCAGCCTAGGACTAGCGGGAGGTACGCAGTATTTT,CASSLGLAGGTQYF
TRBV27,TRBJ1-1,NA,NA,TGTGCCAGCAGTTTAGCCCGCCTGGGGGGGGTGGCTGAAGCTTTCTTT,CASSLARLGGVAEAFF
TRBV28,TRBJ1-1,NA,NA,TGTGCCAGCAGGTTCACAGGCGCCAGGTTACGCACTGAAGCTTTCTTT,CASRFTGARLRTEAFF
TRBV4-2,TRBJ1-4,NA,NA,TGTGCCACCAGCCGGACACCTAATGAAAAACTGTTTTTT,CATSRTPNEKLFF
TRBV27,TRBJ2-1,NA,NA,TGTGCCAGCAGTTTGGACATGACCCTATACAATGAGCAGTTCTTC,CASSLDMTLYNEQFF
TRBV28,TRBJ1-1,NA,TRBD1,TGTGCCAGCACCCAAACCGGGACAGTGAACACTGAAGCTTTCTTT,CASTQTGTVNTEAFF
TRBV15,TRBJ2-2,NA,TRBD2,TGTGCCACCAGCAGAGATCGCGGGAGCCTCACCGGGGAGCTGTTTTTT,CATSRDRGSLTGELFF
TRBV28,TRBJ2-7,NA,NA,TGTGCCAGCAGTTTGCGACAGCCACCTTACGAGCAGTACTTC,CASSLRQPPYEQYF
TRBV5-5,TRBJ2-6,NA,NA,TGTGCCAGCAGGACTACTGGGGCCAACGTCCTGACTTTC,CASRTTGANVLTF
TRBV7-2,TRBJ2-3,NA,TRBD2,TGTGCCAGCAGCTTTAGCGGGAGCCCAGATACGCAGTATTTT,CASSFSGSPDTQYF
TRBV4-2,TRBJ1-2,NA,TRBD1,TGTGCCAGCAGCCGCGATCCAGGGGGTACTAACTATGGCTACACCTTC,CASSRDPGGTNYGYTF
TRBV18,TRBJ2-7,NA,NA,TGTGCCAGCTCACCACCCCGGGGAAACGAGCAGTACTTC,CASSPPRGNEQYF
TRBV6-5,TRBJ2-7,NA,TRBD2,TGTGCCAGCCAGACTAGCGGGAGGGCCTGGGAGCAGTACTTC,CASQTSGRAWEQYF
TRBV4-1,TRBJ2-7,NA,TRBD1,TGCGCCAGCAGCCACATGGTCACCGGATCGATAACAGGGGACGAGCAGTACTTC,CASSHMVTGSITGDEQYF
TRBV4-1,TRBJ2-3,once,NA,TGCGCCAGCAGCCACCAGATCAGGGATAACACAGATACGCAGTATTTT,CASSHQIRDNTDTQYF
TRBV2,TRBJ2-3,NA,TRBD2,TGTGCCAGCAGGGGACTAGCGGGAGTGGCAGATACGCAGTATTTT,CASRGLAGVADTQYF
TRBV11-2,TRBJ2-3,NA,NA,TGTGCCAGCAGCTTAACTGCTAGTGATACGCAGTATTTT,CASSLTASDTQYF
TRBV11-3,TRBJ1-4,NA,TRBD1,TGTGCCAGCAGCTTGGGTGGGTGGGACAGGAAGAAGACTAATGAAAAACTGTTTTTT,CASSLGGWDRKKTNEKLFF